Each of the 4 T cell receptor beta chains below was sequenced from the same sample in a study of blood T cells in healthy people across ages. Next came a second PCR, run for about 7 to 12 cycles, which used a sample-barcoded 5' primer along with a J-beta primer mix. TCRdb passed the 5' RACE reads through MiXCR, listing each CDR3 protein once. The sample has some 1.4 million distinct CDR3 sequences; around 42% are singletons. Sequencing input: blood. The receptors come from a woman aged 18 to 35 in good health.

This chain uses TRBV6-5 with TRBJ2-5; D possibly uses TRBD1 or TRBD2 (5 bases each). Germline V gene sequence: CDR1 MNHEY, CDR2 SVGAGI. This CDR3 is 14 amino acids long. Trimming pared 9 bases from V and 5 bases from J, leaving 19 bases between. The CDR3 spells CASTVWGPTETQYF. CDR3 DNA: TGTGCCAGTACAGTTTGGGGACCCACGGAGACCCAGTACTTC.

This clonotype was detected a few times. V is TRBV20-1 and J is TRBJ2-7; 9 nucleotides match TRBD2. V lost 0 bases to trimming and J lost 2 bases; unmatched junction nucleotides: 5. This CDR3 is built from 15 residues. Germline V CDR1 and CDR2: DFQATT, SNEGSKA (reference sequence). The CDR3 here is CSARDPSGAAYEQYF. The CDR3 bases are TGCAGTGCTAGAGACCCTAGCGGGGCTGCCTACGAGCAGTACTTC.

V and J are TRBV25-1 and TRBJ1-2; 7 nucleotides agree with TRBD1. Trimming at V came to 7 bases and at J to 2 bases, leaving 4 bases not matched to a gene. This CDR3 contains 13 residues. Germline V gives CDR1 MGHDK, CDR2 SYGVNS. In DNA form, the CDR3 reads TGTGCCAGCACAGGGGGAGGAAACTATGGCTACACCTTC. It yields the protein CASTGGGNYGYTF.

CDR3 loop: CASSQVQIPSTDTQYF. In DNA, the CDR3 is TGTGCCAGCAGCCAAGTTCAGATCCCCAGCACAGATACGCAGTATTTT. The chain links TRBV4-2 to TRBJ2-3, with unresolved D. Germline-derived CDR1 and CDR2 are LGHNA and YNFKEQ. The germline V and J ends were trimmed by 1 base and 0 bases, with 11 bases remaining between them. The CDR3 is 16 residues long.